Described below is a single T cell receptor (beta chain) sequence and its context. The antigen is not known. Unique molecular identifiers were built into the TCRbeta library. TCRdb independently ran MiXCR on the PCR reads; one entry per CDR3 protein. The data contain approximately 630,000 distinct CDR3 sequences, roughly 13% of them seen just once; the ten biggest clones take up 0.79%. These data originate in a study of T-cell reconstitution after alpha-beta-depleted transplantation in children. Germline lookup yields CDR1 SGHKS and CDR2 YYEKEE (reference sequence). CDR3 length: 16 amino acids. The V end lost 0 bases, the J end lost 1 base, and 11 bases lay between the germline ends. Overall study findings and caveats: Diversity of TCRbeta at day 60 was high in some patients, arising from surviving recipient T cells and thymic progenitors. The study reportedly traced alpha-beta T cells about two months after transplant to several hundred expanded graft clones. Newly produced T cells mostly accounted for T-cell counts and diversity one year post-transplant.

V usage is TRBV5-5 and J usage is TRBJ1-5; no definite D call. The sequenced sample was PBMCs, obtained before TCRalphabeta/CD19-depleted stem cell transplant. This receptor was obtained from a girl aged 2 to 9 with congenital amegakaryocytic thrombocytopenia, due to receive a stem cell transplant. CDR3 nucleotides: TGTGCCAGCAGCTTGGAAAGGGCACGAAGCAATCAGCCCCAGCATTTT. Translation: CASSLERARSNQPQHF.